The text below deals with one T cell receptor (beta chain). Its cognate antigen is unknown. The CDR3 contains 17 residues. J lost 1 base, V lost 4 bases, and 11 bases had no gene match. CDR1 and CDR2 (germline): SGHTS, YDEGEE. The sample belongs to a study of T cell responses to AZD1222 COVID-19 vaccine. Across the study: Analysis merged second doses at about 4 or about 12 weeks.

The data were produced by immunoSEQ multiplex PCR, yet TCRdb's version contains in-frame clones alone and is incomplete. The sample yields more than 95,000 clones, 85% to 90% seen once. Study findings and constraints: Baseline testing showed seropositivity in only six or seven AZD1222 recipients. Repertoires in all cases were sampled only once the peak T cell response had passed. With two AZD1222 doses given, Spike-specific TCR breadth and depth both rose.

The sequence derives from an adult in good health. The input for sequencing was peripheral blood, taken on day 0 of AZD1222 vaccination. The chain has TRBV5-8 and TRBJ2-5; the match to TRBD1 covers 9 bases. For the CDR3, the DNA is TGTGCCAGCAGCCCTCCCCGGGACAGGGATTTCCAAGAGACCCAGTACTTC. This gives the protein CASSPPRDRDFQETQYF.